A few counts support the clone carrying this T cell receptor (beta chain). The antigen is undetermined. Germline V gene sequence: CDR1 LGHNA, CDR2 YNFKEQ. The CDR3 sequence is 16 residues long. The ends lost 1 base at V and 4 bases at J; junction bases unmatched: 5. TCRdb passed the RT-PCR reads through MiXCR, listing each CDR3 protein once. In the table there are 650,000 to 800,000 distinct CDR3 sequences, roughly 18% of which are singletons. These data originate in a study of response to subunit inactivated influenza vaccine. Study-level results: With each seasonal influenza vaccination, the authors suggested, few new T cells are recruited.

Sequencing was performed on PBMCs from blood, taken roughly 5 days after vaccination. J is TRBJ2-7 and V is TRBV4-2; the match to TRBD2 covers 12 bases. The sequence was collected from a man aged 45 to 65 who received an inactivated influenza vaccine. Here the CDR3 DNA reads TGTGCCAGCAGCCAAGGAGGACTAGCGGGAAAGTACGAGCAGTACTTC. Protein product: CASSQGGLAGKYEQYF.